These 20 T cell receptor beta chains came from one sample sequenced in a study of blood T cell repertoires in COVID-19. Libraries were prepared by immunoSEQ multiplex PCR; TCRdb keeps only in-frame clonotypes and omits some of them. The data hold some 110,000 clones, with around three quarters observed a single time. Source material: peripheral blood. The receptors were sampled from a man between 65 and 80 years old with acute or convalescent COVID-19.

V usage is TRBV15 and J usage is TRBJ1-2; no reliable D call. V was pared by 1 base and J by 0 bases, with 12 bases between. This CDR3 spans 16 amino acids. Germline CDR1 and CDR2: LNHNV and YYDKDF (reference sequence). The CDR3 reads CATSRGVGRANYGYTF. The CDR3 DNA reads TGTGCCACCAGCAGAGGGGTCGGGAGAGCTAACTATGGCTACACCTTC.

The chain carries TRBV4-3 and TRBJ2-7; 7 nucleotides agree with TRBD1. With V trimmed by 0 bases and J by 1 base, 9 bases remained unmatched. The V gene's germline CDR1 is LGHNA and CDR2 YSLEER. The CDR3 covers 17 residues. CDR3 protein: CASSQDFAAGGSYEQYF. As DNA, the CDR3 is TGCGCCAGCAGCCAAGATTTTGCGGCAGGGGGATCCTACGAGCAGTACTTC.

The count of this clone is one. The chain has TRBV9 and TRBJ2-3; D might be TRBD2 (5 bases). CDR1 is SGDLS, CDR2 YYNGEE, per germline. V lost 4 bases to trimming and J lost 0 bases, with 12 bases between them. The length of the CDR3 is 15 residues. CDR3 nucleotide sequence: TGTGCCAGCAGCAAGAGCGGAACTAGCACAGATACGCAGTATTTT. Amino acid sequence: CASSKSGTSTDTQYF.

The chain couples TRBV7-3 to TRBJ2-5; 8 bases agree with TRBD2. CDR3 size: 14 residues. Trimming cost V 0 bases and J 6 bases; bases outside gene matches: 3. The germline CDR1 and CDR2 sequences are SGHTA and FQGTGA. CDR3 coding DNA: TGTGCCAGCAGCTTAACTGGCGGGGGGAAGACCCAGTACTTC. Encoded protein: CASSLTGGGKTQYF.

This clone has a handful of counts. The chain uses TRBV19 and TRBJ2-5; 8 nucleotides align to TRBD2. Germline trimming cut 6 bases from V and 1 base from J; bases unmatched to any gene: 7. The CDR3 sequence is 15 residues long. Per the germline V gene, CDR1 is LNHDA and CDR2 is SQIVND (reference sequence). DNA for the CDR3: TGTGCCAGTAGGGAGACTAGCGTCTCCCAAGAGACCCAGTACTTC. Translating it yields CASRETSVSQETQYF.

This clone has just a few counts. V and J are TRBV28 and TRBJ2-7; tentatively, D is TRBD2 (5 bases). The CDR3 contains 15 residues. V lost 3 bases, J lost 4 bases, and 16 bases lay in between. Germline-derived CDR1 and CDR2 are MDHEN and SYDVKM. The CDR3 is CASSFLGENYYEQYF. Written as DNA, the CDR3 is TGTGCCAGCAGTTTTTTGGGAGAGAACTATTACGAGCAGTACTTC. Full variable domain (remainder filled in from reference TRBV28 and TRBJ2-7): DVKVTQSSRYLVKRTGEKVFLECVQDMDHENMFWYRQDPGLGLRLIYFSYDVKMKEKGDIPEGYSVSREKKERFSLILESASTNQTSMYLCASSFLGENYYEQYFGPGTRLTVT.

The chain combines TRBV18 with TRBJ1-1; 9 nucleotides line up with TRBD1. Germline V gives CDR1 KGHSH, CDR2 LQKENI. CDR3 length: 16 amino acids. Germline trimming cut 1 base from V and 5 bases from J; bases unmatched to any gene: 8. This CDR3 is CASSPLQGQGMTEAFF. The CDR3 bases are TGTGCCAGCTCACCACTCCAGGGACAGGGAATGACTGAAGCTTTCTTT.

CDR3 DNA: TGCGCCAGCAGGCCCCCCCCGACCGGCCCGTTGGAGGTTAATTCACCCCTCCACTTT. Amino acid sequence: CASRPPPTGPLEVNSPLHF. The chain recombines TRBV10-1 with TRBJ1-6; D call uncertain. The CDR3 spans 19 residues. V was shortened by 6 bases and J by 6 bases, with 27 bases between the two germline ends. Per germline, CDR1 WNHNN and CDR2 SYGVQD (reference sequence).

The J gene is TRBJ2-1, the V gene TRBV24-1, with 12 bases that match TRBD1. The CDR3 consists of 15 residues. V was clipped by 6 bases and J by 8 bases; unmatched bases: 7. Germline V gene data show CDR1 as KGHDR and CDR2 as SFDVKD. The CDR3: CATSSPGQGAYEQFF. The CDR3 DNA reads TGTGCCACCAGTTCCCCGGGACAGGGGGCCTATGAGCAGTTCTTC.

For the CDR3, the DNA is TGCGCCAGCAGCTTGCCCGGGACAGATACGCAGTATTTT. Translating gives CASSLPGTDTQYF. This chain links TRBV5-1 with TRBJ2-3; no clear D. The V gene lost 1 base and the J gene lost 3 bases, with 6 bases spanning the gap. CDR1 is SGHRS and CDR2 is YFSETQ in the germline V gene. CDR3 length equals 13 residues.

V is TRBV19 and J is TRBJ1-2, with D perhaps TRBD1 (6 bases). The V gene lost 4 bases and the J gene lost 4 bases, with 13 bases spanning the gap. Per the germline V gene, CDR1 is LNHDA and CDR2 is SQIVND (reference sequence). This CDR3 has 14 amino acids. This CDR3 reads CASSTSQGVYGYTF. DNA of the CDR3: TGTGCCAGTAGTACCTCACAGGGAGTCTATGGCTACACCTTC.

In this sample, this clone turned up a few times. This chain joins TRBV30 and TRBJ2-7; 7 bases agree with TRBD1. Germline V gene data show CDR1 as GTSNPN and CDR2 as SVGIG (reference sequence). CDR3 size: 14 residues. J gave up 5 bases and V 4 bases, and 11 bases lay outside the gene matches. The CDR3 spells CAWTEEGARNEQYF. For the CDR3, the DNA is TGTGCCTGGACCGAAGAGGGGGCCCGCAACGAGCAGTACTTC.

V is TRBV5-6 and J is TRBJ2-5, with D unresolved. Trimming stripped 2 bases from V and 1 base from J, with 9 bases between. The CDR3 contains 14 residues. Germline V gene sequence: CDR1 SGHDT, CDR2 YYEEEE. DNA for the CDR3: TGTGCCAGCAGCTTAACTACCCGCCAAGAGACCCAGTACTTC. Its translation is CASSLTTRQETQYF.

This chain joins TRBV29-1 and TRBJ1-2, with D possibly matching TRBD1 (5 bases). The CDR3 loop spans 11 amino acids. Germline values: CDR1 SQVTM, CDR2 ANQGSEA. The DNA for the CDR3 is TGCAGTGGTGGGGGGTCTTTTGGCTACACCTTC. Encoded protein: CSGGGSFGYTF.

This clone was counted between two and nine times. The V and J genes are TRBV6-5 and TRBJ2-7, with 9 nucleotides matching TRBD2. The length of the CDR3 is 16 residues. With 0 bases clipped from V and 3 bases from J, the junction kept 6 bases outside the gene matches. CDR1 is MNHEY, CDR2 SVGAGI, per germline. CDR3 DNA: TGTGCCAGCAGTTACTCGAGGGCGGGGGGGAGCTACGAGCAGTACTTC. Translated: CASSYSRAGGSYEQYF.

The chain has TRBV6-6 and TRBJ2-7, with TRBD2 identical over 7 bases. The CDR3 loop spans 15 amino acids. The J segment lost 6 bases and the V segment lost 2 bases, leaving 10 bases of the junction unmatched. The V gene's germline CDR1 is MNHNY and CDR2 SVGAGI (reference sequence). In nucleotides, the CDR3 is TGTGCCAGCAGTTACCCGCCCTGGCGGGAGCCCGAGCAGTACTTC. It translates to CASSYPPWREPEQYF.

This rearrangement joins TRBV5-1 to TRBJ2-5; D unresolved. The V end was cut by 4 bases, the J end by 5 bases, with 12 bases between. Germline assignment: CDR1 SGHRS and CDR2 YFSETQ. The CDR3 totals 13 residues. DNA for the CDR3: TGCGCCAGCAGCGCCAGTTTCGGGGAGACCCAGTACTTC. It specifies CASSASFGETQYF.

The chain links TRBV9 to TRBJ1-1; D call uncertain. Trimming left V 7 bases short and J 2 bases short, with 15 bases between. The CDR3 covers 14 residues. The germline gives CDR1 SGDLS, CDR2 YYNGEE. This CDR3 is CASGPRRSNTEAFF. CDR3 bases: TGTGCCAGCGGCCCAAGGAGGAGTAACACTGAAGCTTTCTTT.

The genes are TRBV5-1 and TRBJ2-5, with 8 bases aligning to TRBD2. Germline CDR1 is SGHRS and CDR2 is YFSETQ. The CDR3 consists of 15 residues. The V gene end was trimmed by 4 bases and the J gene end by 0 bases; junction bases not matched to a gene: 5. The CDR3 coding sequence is TGCGCCAGCAGCCCACTAGCGGTGCACCAAGAGACCCAGTACTTC. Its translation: CASSPLAVHQETQYF.

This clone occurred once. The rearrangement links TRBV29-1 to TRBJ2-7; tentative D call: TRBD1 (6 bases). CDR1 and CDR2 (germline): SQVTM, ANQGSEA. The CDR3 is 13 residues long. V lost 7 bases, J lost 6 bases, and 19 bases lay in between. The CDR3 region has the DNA TGCAGCGGAACTAACAGGGTGATGGGCGAGCAGTACTTC. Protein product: CSGTNRVMGEQYF.